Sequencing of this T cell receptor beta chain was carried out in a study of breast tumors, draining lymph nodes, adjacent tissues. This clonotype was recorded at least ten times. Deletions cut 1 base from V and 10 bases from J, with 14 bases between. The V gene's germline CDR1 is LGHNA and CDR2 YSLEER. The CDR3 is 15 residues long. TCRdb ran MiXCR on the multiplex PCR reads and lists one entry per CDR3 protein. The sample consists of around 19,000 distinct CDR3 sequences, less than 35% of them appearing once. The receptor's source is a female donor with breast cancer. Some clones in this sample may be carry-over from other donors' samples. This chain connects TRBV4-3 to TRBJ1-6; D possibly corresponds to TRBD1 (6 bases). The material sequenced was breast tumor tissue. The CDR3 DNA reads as TGCGCCAGCAGCCAAGGTTACAGGGAGGAATCACCCCTCCACTTT. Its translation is CASSQGYREESPLHF.